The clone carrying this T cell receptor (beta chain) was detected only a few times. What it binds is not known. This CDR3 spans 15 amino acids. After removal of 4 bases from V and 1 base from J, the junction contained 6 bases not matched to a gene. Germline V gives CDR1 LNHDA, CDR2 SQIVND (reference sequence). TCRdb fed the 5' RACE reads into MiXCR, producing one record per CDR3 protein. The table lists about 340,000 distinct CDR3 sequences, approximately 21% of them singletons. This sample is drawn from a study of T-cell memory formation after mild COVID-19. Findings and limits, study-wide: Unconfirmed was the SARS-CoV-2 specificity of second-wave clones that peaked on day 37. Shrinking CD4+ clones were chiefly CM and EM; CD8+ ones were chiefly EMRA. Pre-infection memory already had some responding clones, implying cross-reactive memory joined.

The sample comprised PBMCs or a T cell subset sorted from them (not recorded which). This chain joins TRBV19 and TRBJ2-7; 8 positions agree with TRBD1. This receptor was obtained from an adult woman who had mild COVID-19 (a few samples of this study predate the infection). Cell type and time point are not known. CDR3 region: CASSTSRTGSYEQYF. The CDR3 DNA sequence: TGTGCCAGTAGTACCTCCCGGACAGGGTCCTACGAGCAGTACTTC.